The source of this T cell receptor (beta chain) is a study of blood T cells in healthy people across ages (dated by TCRdb to between 2014 and 2017). Regarding the research as a whole: In model experiments, template switching captured about one uniquely barcoded TCR beta cDNA molecule for every two T cells. The donors were divided into four age groups: young (average around 16 years), middle-aged (approximately 42), aged (about 60) and long-lived (82). For two donors (one aged 18 to 30 and one aged 80 or older), the study analyzed two additional independent replicas of 1 million unique cDNA reads from the same blood draw. Donors of different ages were randomly distributed across sequencing lanes to avoid experimental bias. The study measured age-related changes in TCR beta repertoire diversity using deep sequencing normalized with unique cDNA molecular identifiers.

Donors were 40 or so systemically healthy Caucasian individuals from Russia aged roughly 6 to 90 years. Roughly 10 milliliters of peripheral blood were drawn from each donor into EDTA-treated Vacutainer tubes. Ficoll-Paque density-gradient centrifugation was used to isolate PBMCs, with at least 6.5 million per sample. Total RNA was extracted from PBMCs with Trizol reagent, with at least 6 micrograms obtained per sample. For every donor, an aliquot of PBMCs went through flow cytometry to measure the percentages of naive CD45RAhigh/CD27high T cells. Library preparation employed 5' RACE. For sequencing, an Illumina HiSeq 2500 was employed. The second PCR ran for roughly 7 to 12 cycles and used a J-beta primer mix along with a sample-barcoded 5' primer. Each TCR beta cDNA molecule received a unique molecular identifier from a template-switch 5' adaptor carrying 12 random nucleotides. At least 3 million CDR3-containing paired-end reads were obtained from each sample. All of the RNA was converted into first-strand cDNA using the Mint cDNA synthesis kit, with a TRBC-specific oligonucleotide serving as the primer. Following uracil-DNA glycosylase treatment, all cDNA underwent a first 18-cycle PCR with the universal primers M1SS and BC2_uni_R. Processing in the source paper ran as follows. For normalization, 1 million high-quality reads, each with a distinct molecular identifier, were randomly selected from each sample. Instead of being binned into consensus sequences, reads with shared molecular identifiers were discarded. CDR3 identification, clonotype clustering and error correction used MiTCR with a Q25 quality threshold and the strictest error-elimination algorithm. Lower-bound total TCR beta diversity was estimated with a nonparametric unseen species model using Euler transformation. TCRdb reworked the public reads: Q25 trimming with fastp, MiXCR clone assembly, productive beta chains retained. Rows are combined by CDR3 protein, so each entry shows the most common genes and DNA. None of the V and J calls come from the authors' own analysis; TCRdb made them. The sample table shows around 750,000 distinct CDR3 sequences, and 53% are seen once. Of the sample, about two fifths is held by the ten largest clones.

CDR1 and CDR2, looked up from the germline V gene, are ENHRY and SYGVKD. Reading from cysteine to phenylalanine, the CDR3 counts 14 amino acids. The entry retains the CDR3 DNA only, 42 bases that are in frame from base 1. V was cut back by 2 bases and J by 4 bases, leaving a gap of 11 bases between them. What the research found in general, with its limitations: As age increased, observed TCR beta diversity per million T cells dropped in a roughly linear way, and a significant reduction was already evident by age about 36. Estimates of total diversity based on one million sequenced T cells were regarded as lower bounds and as underestimates. Compared with the aged group, the long-lived group had more naive CD4+ T cells, fewer expanded clones and increased TCR diversity, suggesting age selection. Since profiling was done on bulk unsorted PBMCs, naive and antigen-experienced compartments could not be conclusively compared. Because donor CMV infection status was unknown, age-related changes in expanded clonotypes were potentially confounded. A strong correlation was found between observed TCR beta diversity and the percentage of naive T cells measured by flow cytometry.

This clonotype was counted only a few times. Its binding antigen is unknown. Base qualities are not provided; no much larger clone lies one nucleotide away. Input material: blood. The sequence links TRBV10-3 to TRBJ1-2, with no D gene named confidently. This receptor was taken from a man older than 75 in good health. The nucleotide sequence is given as TGTGCCATCAGTGAGCTCGGTTTGGGCTATGGCTACACCTTC. Translated, this gives CAISELGLGYGYTF.